The sequence of this TCR beta chain was determined in a study of T cell responses to AZD1222 COVID-19 vaccine. In its sample, this clone was seen a few times. The CDR3 is 15 amino acids. With V trimmed by 8 bases and J by 3 bases, 7 bases remained unmatched. Germline V gene lookup returns CDR1 LNHDA and CDR2 SQIVND (reference sequence). Sequencing was performed with immunoSEQ multiplex PCR; in TCRdb, only in-frame clones are kept and a portion is missing. The data contain 90,000 to 150,000 clones, roughly nine tenths of them singletons. V is TRBV19 and J is TRBJ1-5; 10 nucleotides line up with TRBD1. This TCR was recovered from an adult in good health. Sequenced material: peripheral blood, taken on day 0 of AZD1222 vaccination. For the CDR3, the DNA is TGTGCCAGTTTAAAGGGACAGGGGTTCAATCAGCCCCAGCATTTT. This gives the protein CASLKGQGFNQPQHF.